Sequencing of this T cell receptor beta chain was carried out in a study of a mutant IDH1 vaccine in newly diagnosed glioma. About this clone: Its specificity is unknown.

The ends were cut back, 7 bases at V and 2 bases at J, with 12 bases in the middle. This CDR3 region has 14 residues. Germline assignment: CDR1 LNHDA and CDR2 SQIVND (reference sequence). Assay used: immunoSEQ multiplex PCR; TCRdb lists only in-frame clones, some missing. Of 52,000 or so clones detected, over 70% appear once; the ten largest clones hold 6.2%. Time point defined: week 23, last vaccination. One vaccine dose held 300 ug of mutant IDH1 20-mer peptide and came with topical imiquimod. The sequencing here drew on PBMCs, taken from a glioma patient whose treatment included an IDH1 peptide vaccine. V gene TRBV19 combines with J gene TRBJ1-5; possible D gene TRBD1, 5 bases. The clonotype comes from a man aged 40-55 years with glioma. CDR3 nucleotide sequence: TGTGCCAGTACCCCAGGGAGCCGCAATCAGCCCCAGCATTTT. Translated: CASTPGSRNQPQHF.